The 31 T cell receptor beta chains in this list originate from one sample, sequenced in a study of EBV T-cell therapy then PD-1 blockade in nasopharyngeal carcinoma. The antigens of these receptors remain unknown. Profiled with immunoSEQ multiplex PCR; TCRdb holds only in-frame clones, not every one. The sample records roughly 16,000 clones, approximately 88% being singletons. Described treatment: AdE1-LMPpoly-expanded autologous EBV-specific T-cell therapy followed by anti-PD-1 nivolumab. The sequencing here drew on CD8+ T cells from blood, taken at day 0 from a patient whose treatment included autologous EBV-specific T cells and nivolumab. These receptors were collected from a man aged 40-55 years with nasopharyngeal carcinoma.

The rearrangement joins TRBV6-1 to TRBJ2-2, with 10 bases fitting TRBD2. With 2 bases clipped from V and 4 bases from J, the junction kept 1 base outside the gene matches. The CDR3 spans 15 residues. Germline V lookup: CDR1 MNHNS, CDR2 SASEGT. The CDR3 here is CASSELAGATGELFF. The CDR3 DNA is TGTGCCAGCAGTGAACTAGCGGGGGCCACCGGGGAGCTGTTTTTT.

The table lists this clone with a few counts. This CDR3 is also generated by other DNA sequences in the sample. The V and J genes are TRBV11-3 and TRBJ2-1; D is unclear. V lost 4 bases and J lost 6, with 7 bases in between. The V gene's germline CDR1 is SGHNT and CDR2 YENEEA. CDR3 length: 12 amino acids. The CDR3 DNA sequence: TGTGCCAGCAGCTCTTGGGCCAATGAGCAGTTCTTC. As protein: CASSSWANEQFF.

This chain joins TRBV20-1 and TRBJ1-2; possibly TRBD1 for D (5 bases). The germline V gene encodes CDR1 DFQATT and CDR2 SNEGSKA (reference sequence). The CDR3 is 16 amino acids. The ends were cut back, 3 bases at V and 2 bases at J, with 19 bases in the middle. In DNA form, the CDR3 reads TGCAGTGCTAGTACCCACGGGACCCTGGGGAACTATGGCTACACCTTC. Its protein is CSASTHGTLGNYGYTF.

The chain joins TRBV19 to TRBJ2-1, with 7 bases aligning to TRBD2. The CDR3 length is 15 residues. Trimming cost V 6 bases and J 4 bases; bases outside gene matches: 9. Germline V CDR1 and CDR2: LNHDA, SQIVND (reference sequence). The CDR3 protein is CASRGGYYPYNEQFF. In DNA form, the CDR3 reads TGTGCCAGTAGGGGGGGGTACTATCCTTACAATGAGCAGTTCTTC.

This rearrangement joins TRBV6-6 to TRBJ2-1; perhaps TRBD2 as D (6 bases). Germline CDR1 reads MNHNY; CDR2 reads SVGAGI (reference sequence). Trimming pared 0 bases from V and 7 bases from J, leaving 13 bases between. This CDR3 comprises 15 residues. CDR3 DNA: TGTGCCAGCAGTTACTCGAGGGCCGGGAGTAATGAGCAGTTCTTC. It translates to CASSYSRAGSNEQFF.

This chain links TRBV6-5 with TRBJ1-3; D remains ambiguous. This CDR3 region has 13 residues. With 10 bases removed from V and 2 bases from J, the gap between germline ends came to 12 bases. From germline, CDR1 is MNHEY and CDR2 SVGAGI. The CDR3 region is CATIGWPGNTIYF. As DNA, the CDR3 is TGTGCCACGATAGGATGGCCTGGAAACACCATATATTTT.

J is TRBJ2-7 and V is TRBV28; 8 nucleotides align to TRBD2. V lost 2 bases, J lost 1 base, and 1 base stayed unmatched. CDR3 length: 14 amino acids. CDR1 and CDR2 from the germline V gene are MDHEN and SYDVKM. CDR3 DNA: TGTGCCAGCAGTTTAACTAGCGGATCCTACGAGCAGTACTTC. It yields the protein CASSLTSGSYEQYF.

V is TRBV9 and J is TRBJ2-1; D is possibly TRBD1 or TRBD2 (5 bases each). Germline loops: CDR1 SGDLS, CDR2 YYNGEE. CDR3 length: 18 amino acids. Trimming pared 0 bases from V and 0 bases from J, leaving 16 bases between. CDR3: CASSVATRDPSSYNEQFF. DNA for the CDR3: TGTGCCAGCAGCGTAGCTACGAGGGACCCGAGCTCCTACAATGAGCAGTTCTTC.

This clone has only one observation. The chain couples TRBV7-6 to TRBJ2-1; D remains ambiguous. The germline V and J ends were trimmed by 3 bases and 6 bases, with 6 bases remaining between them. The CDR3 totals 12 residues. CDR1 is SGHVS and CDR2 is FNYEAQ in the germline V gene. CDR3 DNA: TGTGCCAGCAGCTTGGAAGGCAATGAGCAGTTCTTC. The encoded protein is CASSLEGNEQFF.

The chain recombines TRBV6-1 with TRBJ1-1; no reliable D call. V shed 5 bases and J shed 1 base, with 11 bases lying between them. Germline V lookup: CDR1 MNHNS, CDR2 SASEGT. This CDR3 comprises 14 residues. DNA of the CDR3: TGTGCCAGCAGTCCCGGTTTAGGGAACACTGAAGCTTTCTTT. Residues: CASSPGLGNTEAFF.

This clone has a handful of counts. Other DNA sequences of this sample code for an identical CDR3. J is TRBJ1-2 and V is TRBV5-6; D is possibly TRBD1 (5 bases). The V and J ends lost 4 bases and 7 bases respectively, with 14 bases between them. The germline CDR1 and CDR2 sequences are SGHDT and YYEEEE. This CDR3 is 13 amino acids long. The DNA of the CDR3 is TGTGCCAGCAGCCAGATCACAGGCTCTGGCTACACCTTC. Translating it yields CASSQITGSGYTF.

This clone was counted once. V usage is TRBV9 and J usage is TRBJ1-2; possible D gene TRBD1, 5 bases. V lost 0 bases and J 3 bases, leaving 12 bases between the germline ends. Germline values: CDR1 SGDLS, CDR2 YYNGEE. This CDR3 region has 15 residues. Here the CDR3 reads CASSVATGGDYGYTF. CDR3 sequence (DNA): TGTGCCAGCAGCGTAGCTACAGGAGGGGACTATGGCTACACCTTC. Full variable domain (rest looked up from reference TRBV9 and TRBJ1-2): DSGVTQTPKHLITATGQRVTLRCSPRSGDLSVYWYQQSLDQGLQFLIQYYNGEERAKGNILERFSAQQFPDLHSELNLSSLELGDSALYFCASSVATGGDYGYTFGSGTRLTVV.

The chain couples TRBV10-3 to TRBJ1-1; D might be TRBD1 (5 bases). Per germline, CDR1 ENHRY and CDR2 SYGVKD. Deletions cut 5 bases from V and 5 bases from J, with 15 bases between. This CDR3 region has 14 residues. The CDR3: CAISRQREATEAFF. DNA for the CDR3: TGTGCCATCAGTAGACAGCGGGAAGCAACTGAAGCTTTCTTT.

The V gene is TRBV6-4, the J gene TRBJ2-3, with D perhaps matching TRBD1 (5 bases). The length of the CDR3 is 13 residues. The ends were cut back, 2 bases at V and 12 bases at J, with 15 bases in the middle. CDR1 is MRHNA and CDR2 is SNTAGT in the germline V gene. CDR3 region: CASSDGAASSQYF. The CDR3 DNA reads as TGTGCCAGCAGTGACGGGGCCGCCAGTTCCCAGTATTTT.

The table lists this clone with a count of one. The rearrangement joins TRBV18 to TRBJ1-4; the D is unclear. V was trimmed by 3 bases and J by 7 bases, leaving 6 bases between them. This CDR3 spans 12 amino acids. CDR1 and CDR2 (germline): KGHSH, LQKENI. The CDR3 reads CASSPPSEKLFF. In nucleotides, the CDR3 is TGTGCCAGCTCACCGCCAAGTGAAAAACTGTTTTTT.

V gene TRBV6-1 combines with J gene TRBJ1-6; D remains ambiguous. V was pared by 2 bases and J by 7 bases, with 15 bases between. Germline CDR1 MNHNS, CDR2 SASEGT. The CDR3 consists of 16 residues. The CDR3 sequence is CASSEFPGQVNSPLHF. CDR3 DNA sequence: TGTGCCAGCAGTGAATTTCCGGGCCAGGTGAATTCACCCCTCCACTTT.

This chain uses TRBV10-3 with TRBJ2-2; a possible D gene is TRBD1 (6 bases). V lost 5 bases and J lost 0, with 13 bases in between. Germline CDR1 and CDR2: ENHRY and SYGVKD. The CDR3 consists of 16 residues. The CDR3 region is CAISYSGTTNTGELFF. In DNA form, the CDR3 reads TGTGCCATCAGTTATTCCGGGACAACGAACACCGGGGAGCTGTTTTTT.

The CDR3 region is CASSVDPGMNTGELFF. CDR3 coding DNA: TGTGCCAGCAGCGTAGACCCTGGAATGAACACCGGGGAGCTGTTTTTT. The J gene is TRBJ2-2, the V gene TRBV9; D remains unclear. V lost 0 bases, J lost 1 base, and 10 bases lay in between. In germline, CDR1 is SGDLS, CDR2 YYNGEE. CDR3 length: 16 amino acids.

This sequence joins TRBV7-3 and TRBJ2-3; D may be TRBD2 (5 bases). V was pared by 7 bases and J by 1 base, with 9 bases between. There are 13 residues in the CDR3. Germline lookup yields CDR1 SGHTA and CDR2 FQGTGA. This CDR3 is CASTDGGTDTQYF. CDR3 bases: TGTGCCAGCACCGACGGGGGCACAGATACGCAGTATTTT.

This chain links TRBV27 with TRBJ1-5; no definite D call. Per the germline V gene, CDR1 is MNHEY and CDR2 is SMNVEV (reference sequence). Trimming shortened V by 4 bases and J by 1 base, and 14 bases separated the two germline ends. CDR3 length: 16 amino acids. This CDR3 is CASSWGGVGSNQPQHF. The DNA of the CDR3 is TGTGCCAGCAGTTGGGGTGGTGTCGGGAGCAATCAGCCCCAGCATTTT.

The CDR3 coding sequence is TGTGCCAGCAGTTTTGAGGGGTATGGCACAGATACGCAGTATTTT. The encoded protein is CASSFEGYGTDTQYF. V usage is TRBV27 and J usage is TRBJ2-3, with D tentatively TRBD1 or TRBD2 (5 bases each). Germline V gene sequence: CDR1 MNHEY, CDR2 SMNVEV (reference sequence). The CDR3 consists of 15 residues. Trimming cost V 3 bases and J 1 base, with 11 bases left between them.

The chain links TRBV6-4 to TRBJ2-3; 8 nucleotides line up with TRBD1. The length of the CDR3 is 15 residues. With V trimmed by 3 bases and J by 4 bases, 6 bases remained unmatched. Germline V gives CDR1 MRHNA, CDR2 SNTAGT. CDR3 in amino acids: CASSERPDRADTQYF. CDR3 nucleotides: TGTGCCAGCAGTGAGCGTCCGGACAGGGCAGATACGCAGTATTTT.

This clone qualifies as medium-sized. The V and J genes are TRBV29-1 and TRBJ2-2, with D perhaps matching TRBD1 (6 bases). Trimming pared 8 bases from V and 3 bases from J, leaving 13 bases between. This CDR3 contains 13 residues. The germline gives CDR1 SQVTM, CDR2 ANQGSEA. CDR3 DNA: TGCAGCTTCCTTACAGGGTACACCGGGGAGCTGTTTTTT. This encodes CSFLTGYTGELFF.

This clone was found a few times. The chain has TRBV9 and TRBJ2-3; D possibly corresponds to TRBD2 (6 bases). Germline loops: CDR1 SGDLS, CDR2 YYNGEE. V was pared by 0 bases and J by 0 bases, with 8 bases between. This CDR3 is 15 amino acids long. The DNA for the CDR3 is TGTGCCAGCAGCGTAGTGGGGACTAGCACAGATACGCAGTATTTT. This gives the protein CASSVVGTSTDTQYF.

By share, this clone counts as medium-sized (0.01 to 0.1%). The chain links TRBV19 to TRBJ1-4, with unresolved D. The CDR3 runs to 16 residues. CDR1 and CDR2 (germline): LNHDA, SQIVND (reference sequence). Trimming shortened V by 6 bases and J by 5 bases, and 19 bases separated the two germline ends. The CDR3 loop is CASRQEGRRRNEKLFF. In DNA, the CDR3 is TGTGCCAGTAGACAAGAAGGAAGGAGGAGAAATGAAAAACTGTTTTTT.

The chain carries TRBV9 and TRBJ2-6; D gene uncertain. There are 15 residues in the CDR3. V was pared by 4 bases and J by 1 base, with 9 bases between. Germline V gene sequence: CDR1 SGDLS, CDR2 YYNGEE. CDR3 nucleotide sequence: TGTGCCAGCAGCCCCGGAGCTTCTGGGGCCAACGTCCTGACTTTC. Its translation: CASSPGASGANVLTF.

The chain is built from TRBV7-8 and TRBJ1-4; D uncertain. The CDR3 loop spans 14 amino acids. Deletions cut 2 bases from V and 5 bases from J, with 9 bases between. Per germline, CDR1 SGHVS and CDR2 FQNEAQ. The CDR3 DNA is TGTGCCAGCAGCTTACTCGGGAGAAATGAAAAACTGTTTTTT. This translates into CASSLLGRNEKLFF.

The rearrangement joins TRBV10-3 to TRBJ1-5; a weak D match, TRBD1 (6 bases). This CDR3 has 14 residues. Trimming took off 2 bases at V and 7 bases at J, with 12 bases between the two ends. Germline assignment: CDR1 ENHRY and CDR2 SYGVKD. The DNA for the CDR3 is TGTGCCATCAGTGAGCATGGGGGCGGGCAGCCCCAGCATTTT. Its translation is CAISEHGGGQPQHF.

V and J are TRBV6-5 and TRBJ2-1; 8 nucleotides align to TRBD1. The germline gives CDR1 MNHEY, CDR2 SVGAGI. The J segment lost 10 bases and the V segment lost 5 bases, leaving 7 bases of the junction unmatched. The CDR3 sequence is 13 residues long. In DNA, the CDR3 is TGTGCCAGCAGTCTAGGACAGGGTTTGGAGCAGTTCTTC. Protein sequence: CASSLGQGLEQFF.

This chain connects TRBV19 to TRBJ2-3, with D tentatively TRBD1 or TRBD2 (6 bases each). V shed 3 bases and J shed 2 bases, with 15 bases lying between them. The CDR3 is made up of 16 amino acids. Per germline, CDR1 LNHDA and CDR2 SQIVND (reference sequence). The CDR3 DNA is TGTGCCAGTAGTATGGCGAGGGGGGAGGTCACAGATACGCAGTATTTT. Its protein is CASSMARGEVTDTQYF.

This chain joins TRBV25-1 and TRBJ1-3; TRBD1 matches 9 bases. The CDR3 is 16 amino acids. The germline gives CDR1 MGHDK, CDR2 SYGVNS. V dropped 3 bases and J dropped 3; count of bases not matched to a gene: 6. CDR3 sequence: CASSESYRGLGNTIYF. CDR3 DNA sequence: TGTGCCAGCAGTGAGTCCTACAGGGGGCTTGGAAACACCATATATTTT.